This is a list of T cell receptor beta chains from one sample in a study of shared T cell receptors in the human thymus. The protocol was immunoSEQ multiplex PCR, while the TCRdb copy is restricted to in-frame clones and leaves out a portion. Of roughly 550,000 clones detected, approximately 78% appear once; the ten largest clones hold about 0.013%. These data are also associated with another study on human thymus T cells.

Source material: thymocytes. All receptors derive from a boy under two years old with a congenital heart defect. Both conserved end residues are part of each CDR3. D genes are given only for firm matches. Expanded clones get a size class; other rows say once, few or many, or leave the size out.

>TRBV28|TRBD1|TRBJ2-7|NA
CASSISWTGGFSYEQYF
TGTGCCAGCAGTATTTCGTGGACAGGGGGCTTCTCCTACGAGCAGTACTTC
>TRBV5-1|NA|TRBJ2-2|NA
CASSFSGSGSPYTGELFF
TGCGCCAGCAGCTTTTCCGGAAGCGGGTCCCCTTACACCGGGGAGCTGTTTTTT
>TRBV28|NA|TRBJ2-1|NA
CASRSQGLNEQFF
TGTGCCAGCAGATCCCAGGGGCTCAATGAGCAGTTCTTC
>TRBV4-1|NA|TRBJ1-1|NA
CASSQDRWGDVGRGEAFF
TGCGCCAGCAGCCAAGATCGGTGGGGGGATGTCGGGCGTGGGGAGGCTTTCTTT
>TRBV7-8|TRBD2|TRBJ2-5|few
CASSRRLAGLQETQYF
TGTGCCAGCAGCCGCAGACTAGCGGGGTTACAAGAGACCCAGTACTTC
>TRBV9|TRBD1|TRBJ1-2|NA
CASSDTGQGGYGYTF
TGTGCCAGCAGCGACACGGGACAGGGCGGCTATGGCTACACCTTC
>TRBV7-9|TRBD2|TRBJ2-7|few
CASSLSFSASGYEQYF
TGTGCCAGCAGCTTATCGTTTTCGGCTAGCGGATACGAGCAGTACTTC
>TRBV5-1|NA|TRBJ2-3|NA
CASSLAAGMADPARGLF
TGCGCCAGCAGCTTGGCGGCGGGAATGGCAGACCCGGCTAGAGGGCTTTTT
>TRBV10-3|TRBD2|TRBJ2-1|few
CAIRTGTSGRPDLNEQFF
TGTGCCATCAGGACCGGGACTAGCGGGAGGCCCGACCTAAATGAGCAGTTCTTC
>TRBV4-3|NA|TRBJ1-1|NA
CASSQDGGRDTEAFF
TGCGCCAGCAGCCAAGATGGGGGGAGGGACACTGAAGCTTTCTTT
>TRBV10-3|NA|TRBJ2-7|NA
CAISELDTPYEQYF
TGTGCCATCAGTGAGTTAGATACCCCATACGAGCAGTACTTC
>TRBV11-2|TRBD1|TRBJ1-3|NA
CASSFEDRGALSSGNTIYF
TGTGCCAGCAGCTTTGAGGACAGGGGGGCCTTAAGCTCTGGAAACACCATATATTTT
>TRBV10-3|TRBD1|TRBJ1-1|NA
CAITYSSGTGGPTEAFF
TGTGCCATCACCTACTCCTCCGGGACAGGGGGGCCCACTGAAGCTTTCTTT
>TRBV9|NA|TRBJ2-3|NA
CASSVDPVLELPYTQYF
TGTGCCAGCAGCGTAGACCCAGTCCTCGAATTACCTTATACGCAGTATTTT
>TRBV30|TRBD1|TRBJ1-4|once
CAWSRDRAVEHNEKLFF
TGTGCCTGGAGCCGCGACAGGGCCGTAGAACACAATGAAAAACTGTTTTTT
>TRBV5-6|TRBD1|TRBJ2-7|few
CASSAPGTGMNYEQYF
TGTGCCAGCAGCGCCCCCGGGACAGGGATGAACTACGAGCAGTACTTC
>TRBV5-4|NA|TRBJ1-1|NA
CASSLRQGLTEAFF
TGTGCCAGCAGCTTGCGTCAGGGGCTCACTGAAGCTTTCTTT
>TRBV28|TRBD2|TRBJ2-7|NA
CASSPTLETSRRYEQYF
TGTGCCAGCAGCCCAACTCTGGAGACTAGCCGGCGGTACGAGCAGTACTTC
>TRBV4-1|TRBD2|TRBJ2-5|NA
CASSASGREETQYF
TGCGCCAGCAGCGCCAGCGGGAGGGAAGAGACCCAGTACTTC
>TRBV5-4|TRBD2|TRBJ2-2|NA
CASGRGDNTGELFF
TGTGCCAGCGGCCGGGGGGACAACACCGGGGAGCTGTTTTTT
>TRBV6-6|TRBD2|TRBJ2-5|NA
CASSYPKTPWREQYF
TGTGCCAGCAGTTATCCTAAAACCCCCTGGCGGGAGCAGTACTTC
>TRBV4-1|TRBD2|TRBJ2-3|NA
CASSSLPGGVTSLGADTQYF
TGCGCCAGCAGCTCCCTCCCGGGGGGAGTTACTTCTTTGGGGGCAGATACGCAGTATTTT
>TRBV12-5|TRBD2|TRBJ2-3|NA
CASGPGTRAGVWTDTQYF
TGTGCTAGTGGTCCCGGTACTAGGGCGGGAGTGTGGACAGATACGCAGTATTTT
>TRBV12-5|TRBD1|TRBJ1-1|once
CASGSLTGATEAFF
TGTGCTAGTGGTTCACTGACAGGGGCCACTGAAGCTTTCTTT
>TRBV12-5|NA|TRBJ2-1|NA
CASGGGENNEQFF
TGTGCTAGCGGGGGTGGAGAGAACAATGAGCAGTTCTTC
>TRBV6-1|TRBD2|TRBJ2-1|NA
CASSEGLRLAGLWVVTHNEQFF
TGTGCCAGCAGTGAAGGGTTGCGACTAGCGGGGCTTTGGGTCGTAACCCACAATGAGCAGTTCTTC
>TRBV9|TRBD1|TRBJ1-5|few
CASSQGQGSNQPQHF
TGTGCCAGCAGCCAGGGACAGGGTAGCAATCAGCCCCAGCATTTT
>TRBV23-1|TRBD2|TRBJ2-1|NA
CASINGRGCDEQFF
TGCGCCAGCATTAACGGGAGGGGCTGCGATGAGCAGTTCTTC